Below are 18 T cell receptor beta chains sequenced from a single sample in a study of beta chain features in type 1 diabetes. The investigators reverse transcribed all of the isolated RNA, so they sequenced expressed TCRB transcripts. Measured with immunoSEQ multiplex PCR; TCRdb has only the in-frame clones, and not every one. The sample consists of 350,000 to 400,000 clones, approximately 12% of them appearing once. Their antigens remain unidentified. General study results and limits: TCRB CDR3 length was moderately but significantly reduced in all four CD4+ subsets of Type 1 diabetes patients.

Material: naive CD4+ T cells from blood. The receptor source for this set is a woman between 18 and 29 years old with type 1 diabetes.

This clone has a handful of counts. The chain joins TRBV7-9 to TRBJ2-7; TRBD1 might be the D (5 bases). V was shortened by 5 bases and J by 2 bases, with 13 bases between the two germline ends. Germline lookup yields CDR1 SEHNR and CDR2 FQNEAQ (reference sequence). This CDR3 is 14 amino acids long. CDR3 sequence reads: CASSPATGTYEQYF. In nucleotides, the CDR3 is TGTGCCAGCAGCCCCGCAACAGGCACCTACGAGCAGTACTTC. The complete variable domain, with remaining parts taken from reference TRBV7-9 and TRBJ2-7, reads DTGVSQNPRHKITKRGQNVTFRCDPISEHNRLYWYRQTLGQGPEFLTYFQNEAQLEKSRLLSDRFSAERPKGSFSTLEIQRTEQGDSAMYLCASSPATGTYEQYFGPGTRLTVT.

The rearrangement joins TRBV6-6 to TRBJ2-1, with 9 bases that match TRBD2. The CDR3 contains 16 residues. The V gene end was trimmed by 6 bases and the J gene end by 0 bases; junction bases not matched to a gene: 6. Germline assignment: CDR1 MNHNY and CDR2 SVGAGI (reference sequence). The CDR3 DNA sequence: TGTGCCAGCAGGGACCTTAGCGGGAGCTCCTACAATGAGCAGTTCTTC. Translating gives CASRDLSGSSYNEQFF.

There are a few counts of this clone. V gene TRBV7-2 combines with J gene TRBJ2-4; 8 nucleotides line up with TRBD2. Germline V gene sequence: CDR1 SGHTA, CDR2 FQGNSA. The CDR3 totals 16 residues. The J segment lost 1 base and the V segment lost 2 bases, leaving 4 bases of the junction unmatched. The CDR3 protein is CASSLYGREAKNIQYF. CDR3 sequence (DNA): TGTGCCAGCAGCTTATACGGGAGGGAGGCCAAAAACATTCAGTACTTC.

This clone appeared a few times. The V call is TRBV19, the J call TRBJ1-1; 7 nucleotides agree with TRBD1. The CDR3 consists of 14 residues. Germline CDR1 LNHDA, CDR2 SQIVND (reference sequence). Germline trimming cut 5 bases from V and 10 bases from J; bases unmatched to any gene: 13. CDR3 sequence reads: CASSATGTVPRAFF. As DNA, the CDR3 is TGTGCCAGTAGTGCGACCGGGACAGTGCCTAGAGCTTTCTTT.

This chain joins TRBV9 and TRBJ2-3; 14 bases match TRBD2. The CDR3 consists of 17 residues. The ends lost 4 bases at V and 1 base at J; junction bases unmatched: 5. Germline CDR1 and CDR2: SGDLS and YYNGEE. The CDR3: CASSPRTSGGRTDTQYF. The CDR3 nucleotides read TGTGCCAGCAGCCCCCGGACTAGCGGGGGGCGCACAGATACGCAGTATTTT.

The CDR3 reads CASSVETENTQYF. DNA for the CDR3: TGTGCCAGCAGCGTAGAGACAGAAAATACGCAGTATTTT. The J gene is TRBJ2-3, the V gene TRBV9; D perhaps matches TRBD1 (5 bases). Germline loops: CDR1 SGDLS, CDR2 YYNGEE. Trimming took 0 bases from V and 7 from J, leaving 9 bases between them. The CDR3 spans 13 residues.

The chain is built from TRBV2 and TRBJ1-6; 9 nucleotides line up with TRBD1. The ends lost 6 bases at V and 5 bases at J; junction bases unmatched: 5. The germline V gene encodes CDR1 SNHLY and CDR2 FYNNEI. The CDR3 totals 15 residues. CDR3 residues: CASRRRDRDNSPLHF. CDR3 DNA sequence: TGTGCCAGCAGGCGTCGGGACAGGGATAATTCACCCCTCCACTTT.

This sequence joins TRBV11-2 and TRBJ2-1, with 8 bases lining up with TRBD2. V was clipped by 2 bases and J by 2 bases; unmatched bases: 2. Germline V gene sequence: CDR1 SGHAT, CDR2 FQNNGV. This CDR3 comprises 15 residues. This CDR3 is CASSLMREAYNEQFF. CDR3 nucleotide sequence: TGTGCCAGCAGCTTAATGCGGGAGGCCTACAATGAGCAGTTCTTC.

The V gene is TRBV30, the J gene TRBJ2-5; D is unclear. V was cut by 3 bases and J by 5 bases, with 16 bases left in between. The CDR3 is 14 amino acids. Germline V gives CDR1 GTSNPN, CDR2 SVGIG (reference sequence). CDR3 region: CAWSRGNPPETQYF. The CDR3 DNA sequence: TGTGCCTGGAGCCGCGGTAATCCTCCGGAGACCCAGTACTTC.

The V and J genes are TRBV2 and TRBJ1-1, with TRBD1 as a possible D gene (6 bases). The V end lost 3 bases, the J end lost 1 base, and 12 bases lay between the germline ends. This CDR3 has 15 amino acids. CDR1 SNHLY and CDR2 FYNNEI come from the germline V gene. The CDR3 region has the DNA TGTGCCAGCAGTGATTACAGGGCGGGGAACACTGAAGCTTTCTTT. It specifies CASSDYRAGNTEAFF.

The chain is built from TRBV29-1 and TRBJ2-7; 8 nucleotides agree with TRBD1. The V segment lost 7 bases and the J segment 0 bases; nucleotides outside the gene matches: 8. Germline-derived CDR1 and CDR2 are SQVTM and ANQGSEA. The CDR3 spans 14 residues. CDR3 nucleotides: TGCAGCGCCCGTCGGGACAGGAGCTCCTACGAGCAGTACTTC. It translates to CSARRDRSSYEQYF.

The rearrangement links TRBV4-3 to TRBJ2-3; tentatively, D is TRBD1 (6 bases). The CDR3 runs to 15 residues. Per germline, CDR1 LGHNA and CDR2 YSLEER. The V and J ends lost 1 base and 0 bases respectively, with 8 bases between them. The CDR3: CASSQGQGSTDTQYF. As DNA, the CDR3 is TGCGCCAGCAGCCAAGGGCAGGGGAGCACAGATACGCAGTATTTT.

This clone was detected a few times. This chain connects TRBV18 to TRBJ1-4; no clear D. Germline V gene data show CDR1 as KGHSH and CDR2 as LQKENI. Trimming stripped 2 bases from V and 6 bases from J, with 10 bases between. The length of the CDR3 is 14 residues. This chain's CDR3 is CASSPYVADEKLFF. For the CDR3, the DNA is TGTGCCAGCTCACCATACGTGGCGGATGAAAAACTGTTTTTT. The entire variable domain, with the rest obtained from reference TRBV18 and TRBJ1-4, is as follows: NAGVMQNPRHLVRRRGQEARLRCSPMKGHSHVYWYRQLPEEGLKFMVYLQKENIIDESGMPKERFSAEFPKEGPSILRIQQVVRGDSAAYFCASSPYVADEKLFFGSGTQLSVL.

This clone was observed a few times. The J gene is TRBJ2-1, the V gene TRBV7-3, with 14 bases that match TRBD2. V dropped 4 bases and J dropped 9; count of bases not matched to a gene: 11. This CDR3 contains 17 residues. Germline V gene sequence: CDR1 SGHTA, CDR2 FQGTGA. CDR3 in amino acids: CASSSPLGTSGRSEQFF. DNA for the CDR3: TGTGCCAGCAGCTCACCCCTCGGGACTAGCGGGAGAAGTGAGCAGTTCTTC.

This clone appeared a few times. The chain has TRBV18 and TRBJ2-7; 7 bases fit TRBD1. V shed 5 bases and J 2 bases; nucleotides not matched to a gene: 12. Germline V gene sequence: CDR1 KGHSH, CDR2 LQKENI. The CDR3 length is 16 residues. The CDR3 loop is CASSATSNRGPYEQYF. DNA for the CDR3: TGTGCCAGCTCAGCCACATCCAACAGGGGACCCTACGAGCAGTACTTC.

CDR3 DNA sequence: TGTGCCAGCAGTAACATAGGGGCCAACGTCCTGACTTTC. Its translation: CASSNIGANVLTF. This rearrangement joins TRBV9 to TRBJ2-6; D is uncertain. Germline lookup yields CDR1 SGDLS and CDR2 YYNGEE. The length of the CDR3 is 13 residues. The V end lost 5 bases, the J end lost 4 bases, and 7 bases lay between the germline ends.

The rearrangement uses TRBV9 and TRBJ1-1, with D perhaps matching TRBD1 (5 bases). The germline V and J ends were trimmed by 8 bases and 2 bases, with 13 bases remaining between them. Germline lookup yields CDR1 SGDLS and CDR2 YYNGEE. CDR3 size: 13 residues. The CDR3 here is CASSRTSNTEAFF. Written as DNA, the CDR3 is TGTGCCAGTTCAAGGACATCTAACACTGAAGCTTTCTTT.

This sequence joins TRBV7-6 and TRBJ2-7, with 7 bases matching TRBD2. The CDR3 runs to 13 residues. With V trimmed by 5 bases and J by 6 bases, 7 bases remained unmatched. CDR1 and CDR2 (germline): SGHVS, FNYEAQ. CDR3 protein: CASSPTSGGEQYF. The DNA of the CDR3 is TGTGCCAGCAGCCCCACCTCGGGGGGCGAGCAGTACTTC.